This is a list of T cell receptor beta chains from one sample in a study of cytomegalovirus exposure and HLA in healthy donors. TCRdb's table, derived via immunoSEQ multiplex PCR, lists solely in-frame clones and lacks some. The table records about 78,000 clones, about 60% of them present only once. The sequenced sample was PBMCs. The receptors derive from a man aged 25 to 40 in good health and CMV-seropositive. CDR3s include the opening cysteine and the closing phenylalanine or tryptophan.

v_gene | CDR3aa
TRBV12-5 | CASTPDTWTDTFSGNTIYF
TRBV5-8 | CASSFLDEYNQPQHF
TRBV4-1 | CASSLGLVADTQYF
TRBV6-1 | CASSEKGEGGELFF
TRBV2 | CASRGQGGYNEQFF
TRBV7-3 | CASSLGPSGKETQYF
TRBV9 | CASSFATGGGNGYTF
TRBV30 | CAWRGTGLETQYF
TRBV7-9 | CASSFQGTDYGYTF
TRBV7-2 | CASSAAGLDYEQYF
TRBV27 | CASSPLGQVTYEQYF
TRBV5-6 | CASSLMSGLAGVWTQYF
TRBV27 | CASSYSTSGIYEQYF
TRBV28 | CASSTIPRGPGETQYF
TRBV28 | CASSSRQAGGSPLHF
TRBV29-1 | CSVQAGGFLDEQYF
TRBV15 | CATSAQTWREQPQHF
TRBV7-9 | CASSLDLQGISYEQYF
TRBV6-1 | CASSVGLAGTEAFF
TRBV5-1 | CASSLQGSGTTEAFF
TRBV29-1 | CSDDSTGGHGYTF
TRBV27 | CASSSRLTGAYYEQYF
TRBV28 | CASSQNLGTYMNTEAFF
TRBV11-3 | CASSSLMGTGAYEQYF
TRBV18 | CASSPIAVYEQYF
TRBV9 | CASSVYGGETQYF
TRBV29-1 | CSVESPASETYEQYF
TRBV29-1 | CSVFPPRDYGYTF
TRBV5-1 | CASSVGTSGGAYDIQYF
TRBV29-1 | CSVAQGVTSYEQYF
TRBV28 | CASSLVVQGGVGQYF
TRBV5-1 | CASRQSQVEGYTF
TRBV9 | CASSVGQGEQFF
TRBV11-2 | CASSLDPGANYGYTF
TRBV5-4 | CASSLTSETGRSPYEQYF
TRBV5-1 | CASSLSGKGETQYF
TRBV6-1 | CASRREPASYNEQFF
TRBV7-2 | CASSNRDKDYEQYF
TRBV9 | CASSVAGDVSEAFF